This TCR beta chain stems from a study of blood T cell repertoires in COVID-19. The overall study: Samples came from the United States, Italy and Spain, spanning acute and convalescent COVID-19. Nucleic acid was either cDNA or gDNA, and it came from T cells, B-cell-depleted T cells, or PBMCs.

In the authors' methods: Amplification of reference gene primers provided the estimated nucleated cell counts. Data came from immunoSEQ multiplex PCR; TCRdb stores just in-frame clones and leaves some out. The V and J calls and the clone size are those of that table, but D and trimming were determined from the DNA. The sample contains about 240,000 clones, roughly 82% of which appear only once. V was clipped by 6 bases and J by 8 bases; unmatched bases: 8. CDR1 and CDR2 (germline): MNHEY, SVGAGI. The CDR3 loop spans 14 amino acids. This chain uses TRBV6-5 with TRBJ2-1; 9 bases fit TRBD2. The sample taken for sequencing was peripheral blood. The clonotype comes from a woman aged 70-85 years with acute or convalescent COVID-19. CDR3 loop: CASSFSGGLDEQFF. CDR3 nucleotide sequence: TGTGCCAGCAGCTTCAGCGGGGGGCTCGATGAGCAGTTCTTC.